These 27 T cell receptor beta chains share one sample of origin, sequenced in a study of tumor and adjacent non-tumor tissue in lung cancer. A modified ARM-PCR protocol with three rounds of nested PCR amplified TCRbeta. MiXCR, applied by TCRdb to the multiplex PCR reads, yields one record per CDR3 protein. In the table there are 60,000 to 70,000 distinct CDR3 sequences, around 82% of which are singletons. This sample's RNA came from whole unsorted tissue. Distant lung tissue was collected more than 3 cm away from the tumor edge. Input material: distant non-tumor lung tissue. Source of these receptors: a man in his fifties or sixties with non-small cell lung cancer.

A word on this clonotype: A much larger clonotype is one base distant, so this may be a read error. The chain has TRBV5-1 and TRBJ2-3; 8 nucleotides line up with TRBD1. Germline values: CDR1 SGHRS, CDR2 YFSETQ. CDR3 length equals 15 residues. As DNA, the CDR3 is TGCGCCAGCAGCCCACGACAGGGGAGCACAGATATGCAGTATTTT. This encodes CASSPRQGSTDMQYF.

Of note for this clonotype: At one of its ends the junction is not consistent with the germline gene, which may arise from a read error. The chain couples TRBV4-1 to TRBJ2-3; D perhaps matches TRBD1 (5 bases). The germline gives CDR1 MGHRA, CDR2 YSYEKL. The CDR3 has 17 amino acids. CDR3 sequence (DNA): TGTGCCAGCAGCCAAGATACGGGCCAGGACATCTCAGAAACGCAGTATTTT. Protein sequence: CASSQDTGQDISETQYF.

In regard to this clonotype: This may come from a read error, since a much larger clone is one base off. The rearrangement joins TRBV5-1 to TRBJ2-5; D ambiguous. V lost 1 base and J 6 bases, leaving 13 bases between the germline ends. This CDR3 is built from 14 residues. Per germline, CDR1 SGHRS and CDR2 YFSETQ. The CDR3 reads CASSLLGDLKTQYF. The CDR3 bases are TGCGCCAGCAGCTTGCTTGGGGATCTAAAGACCCAGTACTTC.

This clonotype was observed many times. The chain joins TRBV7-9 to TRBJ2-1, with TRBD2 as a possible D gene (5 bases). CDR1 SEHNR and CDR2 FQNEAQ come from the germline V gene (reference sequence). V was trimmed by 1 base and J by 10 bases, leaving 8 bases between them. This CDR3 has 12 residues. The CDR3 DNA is TGTGCCAGCAGCTTAGGGACTTACGAGCAGTTCTTC. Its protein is CASSLGTYEQFF.

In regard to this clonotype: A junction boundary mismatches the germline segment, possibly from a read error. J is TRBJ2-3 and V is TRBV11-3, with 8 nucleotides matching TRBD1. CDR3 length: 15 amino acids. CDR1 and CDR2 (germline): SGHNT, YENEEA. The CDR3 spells CARSPGGVGTDTQYF. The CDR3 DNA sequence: TGCGCCAGAAGCCCAGGGGGCGTGGGCACAGATACACAGTATTTT.

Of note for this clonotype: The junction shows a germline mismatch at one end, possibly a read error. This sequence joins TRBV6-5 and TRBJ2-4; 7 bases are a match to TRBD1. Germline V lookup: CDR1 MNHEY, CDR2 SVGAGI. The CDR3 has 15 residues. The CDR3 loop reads CASSYNRGSGNTQYF. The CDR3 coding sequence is TGTGCCAGCAGCTACAACAGGGGTTCGGGGAACACTCAGTACTTC.

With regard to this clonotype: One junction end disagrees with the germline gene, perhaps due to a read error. The CDR3 loop is CATSESRVEQYF. The CDR3, as DNA: TGTGCCACCAGTGAGTCGAGAGTAGAACAGTACTTC. The rearrangement links TRBV10-3 to TRBJ2-7; the D is unclear. CDR1 is ENHRY, CDR2 SYGVKD, per germline. This CDR3 has 12 amino acids.

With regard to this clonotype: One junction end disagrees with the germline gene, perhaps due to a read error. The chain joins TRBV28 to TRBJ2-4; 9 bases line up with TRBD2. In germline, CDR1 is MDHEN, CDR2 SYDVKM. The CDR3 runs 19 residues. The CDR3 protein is CANSPVGGRGRVAKNIQYF. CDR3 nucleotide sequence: TGTGCCAACAGTCCCGTTGGGGGTCGCGGGAGGGTAGCCAAAAACATTCAGTACTTC. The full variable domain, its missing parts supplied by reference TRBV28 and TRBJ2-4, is DVKVTQSSRYLVKRTGEKVFLECVQDMDHENMFWYRQDPGLGLRLIYFSYDVKMKEKGDIPEGYSVSREKKERFSLILESASTNQTSMYLCANSPVGGRGRVAKNIQYFGAGTRLSVL.

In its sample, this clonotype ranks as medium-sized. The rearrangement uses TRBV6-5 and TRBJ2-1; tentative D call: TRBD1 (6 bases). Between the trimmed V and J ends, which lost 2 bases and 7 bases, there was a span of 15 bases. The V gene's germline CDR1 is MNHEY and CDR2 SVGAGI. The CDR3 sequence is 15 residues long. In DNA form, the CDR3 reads TGTGCCAGCAGTTACGGGGCAGGGGCTACGAATGAGCAGTTCTTC. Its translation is CASSYGAGATNEQFF.

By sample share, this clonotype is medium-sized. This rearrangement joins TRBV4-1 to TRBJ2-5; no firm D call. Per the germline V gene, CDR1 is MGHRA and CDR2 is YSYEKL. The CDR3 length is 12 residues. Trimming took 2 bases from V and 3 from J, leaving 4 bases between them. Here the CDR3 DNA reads TGCGCCAGCAGCCAACGGGAAGAGACCCAGTACTTC. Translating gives CASSQREETQYF.

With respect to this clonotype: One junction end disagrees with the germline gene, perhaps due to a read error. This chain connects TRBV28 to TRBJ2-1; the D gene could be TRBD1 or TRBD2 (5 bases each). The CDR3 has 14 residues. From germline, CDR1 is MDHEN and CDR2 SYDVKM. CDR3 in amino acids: CVSSLGGTYNEQLF. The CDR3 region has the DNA TGTGTCAGCAGTTTGGGTGGGACGTACAATGAGCAGCTCTTC.

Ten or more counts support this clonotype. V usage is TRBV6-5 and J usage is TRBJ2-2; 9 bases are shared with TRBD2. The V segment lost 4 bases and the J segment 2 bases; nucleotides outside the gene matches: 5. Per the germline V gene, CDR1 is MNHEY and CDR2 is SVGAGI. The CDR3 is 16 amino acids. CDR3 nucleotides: TGTGCCAGCAGTTCCCGACTAGCGGCAAACACCGGGGAGCTGTTTTTT. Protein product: CASSSRLAANTGELFF.

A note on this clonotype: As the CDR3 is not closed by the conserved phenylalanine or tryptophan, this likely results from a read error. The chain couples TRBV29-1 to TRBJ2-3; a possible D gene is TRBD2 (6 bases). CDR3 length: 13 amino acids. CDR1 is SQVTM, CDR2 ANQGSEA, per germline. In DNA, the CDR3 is TGCAGCGTAGGAGAGCGGGTTGCAGATGCGCAGTATGTT. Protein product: CSVGERVADAQYV.

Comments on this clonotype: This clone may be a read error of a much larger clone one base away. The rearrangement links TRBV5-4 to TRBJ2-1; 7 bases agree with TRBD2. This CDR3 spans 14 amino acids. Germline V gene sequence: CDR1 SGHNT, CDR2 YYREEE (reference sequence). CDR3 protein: CVSTWGGNYNEQFF. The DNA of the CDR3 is TGTGTCAGCACATGGGGGGGGAACTACAATGAGCAGTTCTTC.

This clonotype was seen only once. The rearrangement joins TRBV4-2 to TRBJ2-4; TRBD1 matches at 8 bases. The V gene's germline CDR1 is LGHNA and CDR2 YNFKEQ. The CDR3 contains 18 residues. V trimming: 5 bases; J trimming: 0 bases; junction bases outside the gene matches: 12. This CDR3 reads CASSVSRTGNVAKNIQYF. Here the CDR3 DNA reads TGTGCCAGCAGCGTTTCCAGGACAGGGAATGTAGCCAAAAACATTCAGTACTTC.

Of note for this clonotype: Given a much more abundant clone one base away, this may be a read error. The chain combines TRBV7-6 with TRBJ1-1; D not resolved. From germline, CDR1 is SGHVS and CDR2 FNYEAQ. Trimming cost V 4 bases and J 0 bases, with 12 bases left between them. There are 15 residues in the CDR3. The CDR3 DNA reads TGTGCCAGCAGCTCAGCAATCGGGATGAACACTGAAGCTTTCTTT. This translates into CASSSAIGMNTEAFF.

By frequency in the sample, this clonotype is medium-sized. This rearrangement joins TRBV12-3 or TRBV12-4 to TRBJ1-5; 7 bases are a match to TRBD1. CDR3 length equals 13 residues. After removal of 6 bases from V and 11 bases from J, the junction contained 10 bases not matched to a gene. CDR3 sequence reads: CASRIGTVGTQHF. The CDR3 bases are TGTGCCAGCAGAATAGGGACAGTAGGGACCCAGCATTTT.

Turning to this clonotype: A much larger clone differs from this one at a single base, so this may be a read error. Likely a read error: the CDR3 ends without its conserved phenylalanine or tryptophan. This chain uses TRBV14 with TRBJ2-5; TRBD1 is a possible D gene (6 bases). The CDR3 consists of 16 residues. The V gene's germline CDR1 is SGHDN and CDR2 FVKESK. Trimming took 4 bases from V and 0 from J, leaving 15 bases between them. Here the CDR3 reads CASSPLMGANQETQYL. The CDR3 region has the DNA TGTGCCAGCAGCCCCCTCATGGGGGCCAACCAAGAGACCCAGTACTTA.

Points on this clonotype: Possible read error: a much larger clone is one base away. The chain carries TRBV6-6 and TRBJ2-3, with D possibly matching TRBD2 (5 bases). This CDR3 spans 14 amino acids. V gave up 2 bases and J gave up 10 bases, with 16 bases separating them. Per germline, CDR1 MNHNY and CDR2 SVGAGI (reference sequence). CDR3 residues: CASSYSLLGDAQYF. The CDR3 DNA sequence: TGTGCCAGCAGTTACAGCCTCCTCGGGGATGCGCAGTATTTT.

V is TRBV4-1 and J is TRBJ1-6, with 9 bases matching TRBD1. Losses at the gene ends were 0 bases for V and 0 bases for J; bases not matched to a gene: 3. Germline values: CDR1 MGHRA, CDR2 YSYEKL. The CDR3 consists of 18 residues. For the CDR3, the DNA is TGCGCCAGCAGCCAAGAAGGGACAGGGAGCTCCTATAATTCACCCCTCCACTTT. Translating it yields CASSQEGTGSSYNSPLHF.

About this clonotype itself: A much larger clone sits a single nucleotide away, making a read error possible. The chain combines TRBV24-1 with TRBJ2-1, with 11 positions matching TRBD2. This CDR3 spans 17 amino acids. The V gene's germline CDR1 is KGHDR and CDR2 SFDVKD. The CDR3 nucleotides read TGTGACACCAGTGACCCCGGGACTAGCGGAACCTACAATGAGCAGTTCTTC. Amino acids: CDTSDPGTSGTYNEQFF.

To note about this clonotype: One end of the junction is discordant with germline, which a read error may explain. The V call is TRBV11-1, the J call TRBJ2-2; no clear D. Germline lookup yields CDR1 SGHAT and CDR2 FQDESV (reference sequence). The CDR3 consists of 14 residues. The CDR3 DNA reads TGTACCAGTAGCTATATTAGTGGCACTGGGGAGCTGTTTTTT. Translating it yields CTSSYISGTGELFF.

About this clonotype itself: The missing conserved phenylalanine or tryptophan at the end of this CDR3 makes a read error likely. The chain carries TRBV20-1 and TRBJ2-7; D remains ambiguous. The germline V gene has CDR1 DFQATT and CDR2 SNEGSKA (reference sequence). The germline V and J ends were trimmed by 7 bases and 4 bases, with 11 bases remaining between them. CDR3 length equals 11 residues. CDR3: CSVASWYEQYS. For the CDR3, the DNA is TGCAGTGTAGCCAGCTGGTACGAGCAGTACTCC.

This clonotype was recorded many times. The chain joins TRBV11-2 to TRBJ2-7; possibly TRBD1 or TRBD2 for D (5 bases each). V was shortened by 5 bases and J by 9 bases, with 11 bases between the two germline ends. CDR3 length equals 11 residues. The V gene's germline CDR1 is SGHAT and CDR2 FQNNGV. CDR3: CASSHRDVQYF. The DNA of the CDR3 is TGTGCCAGCAGCCACCGGGACGTGCAGTACTTC.

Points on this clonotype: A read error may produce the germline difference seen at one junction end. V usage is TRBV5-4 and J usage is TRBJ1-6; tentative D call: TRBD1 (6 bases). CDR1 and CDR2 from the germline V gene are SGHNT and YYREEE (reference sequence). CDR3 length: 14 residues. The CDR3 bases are TGTGCCAGCGGCACACAGGGCCGGAATTCACCTCTCCACTTT. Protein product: CASGTQGRNSPLHF.

For the CDR3, the DNA is TGCAGTGCCGGACTAGTGGGAGGGTTGGGGGATACGCAGTATTTT. It codes for CSAGLVGGLGDTQYF. The chain links TRBV20-1 to TRBJ2-3; TRBD2 matches at 7 bases. The CDR3 has 15 residues. The V gene end was trimmed by 6 bases and the J gene end by 6 bases; junction bases not matched to a gene: 15. The germline gives CDR1 DFQATT, CDR2 SNEGSKA (reference sequence).

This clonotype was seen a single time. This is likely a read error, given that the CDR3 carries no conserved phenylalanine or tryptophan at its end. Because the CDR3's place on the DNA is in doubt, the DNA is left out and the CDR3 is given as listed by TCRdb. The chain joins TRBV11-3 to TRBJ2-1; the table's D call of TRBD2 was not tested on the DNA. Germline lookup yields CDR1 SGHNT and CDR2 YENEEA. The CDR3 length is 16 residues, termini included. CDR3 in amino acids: CASSSVTSGTYDEQLV.